One T cell receptor (beta chain) is described in this entry. The antigen remains unidentified. Looked up from germline, CDR1 is SGHNT and CDR2 is YENEEA. This CDR3 spans 12 amino acids. Trimming cost V 0 bases and J 11 bases, with 10 bases left between them. The study reverse transcribed the entire isolated RNA, so it sequenced expressed TCRB transcripts. Deep immunoSEQ sequencing covered naive, central memory and regulatory T cell samples. Libraries were prepared by immunoSEQ multiplex PCR; TCRdb keeps only in-frame clonotypes and omits some of them. The data show hundreds of thousands of clones, with around 15% seen just once and over 5.5% held by the top ten. The sample comes from a study of beta chain features in type 1 diabetes. Turning to the study itself: Patients looked much like healthy donors when it came to age, gender and cell yields.

CD4+ naive, central memory, regulatory and stem cell-like memory cells were sorted via CD45RO/CCR7/CD25/CD127/CD95/CD27. Study-wide findings and caveats: Reads derived from cDNA could over-represent cells showing high TCR expression.

The receptor was isolated from a young man in good health. The sample consisted of central memory CD4+ T cells from blood. V usage is TRBV11-3 and J usage is TRBJ1-2, with D possibly being TRBD1 (6 bases). The CDR3 DNA is TGTGCCAGCAGCTTAGAGGGACATCGGTACACCTTC. Residues: CASSLEGHRYTF. Together with reference TRBV11-3 and TRBJ1-2, the CDR3 gives the full variable domain: EAGVVQSPRYKIIEKKQPVAFWCNPISGHNTLYWYLQNLGQGPELLIRYENEEAVDDSQLPKDRFSAERLKGVDSTLKIQPAELGDSAVYLCASSLEGHRYTFGSGTRLTVV.